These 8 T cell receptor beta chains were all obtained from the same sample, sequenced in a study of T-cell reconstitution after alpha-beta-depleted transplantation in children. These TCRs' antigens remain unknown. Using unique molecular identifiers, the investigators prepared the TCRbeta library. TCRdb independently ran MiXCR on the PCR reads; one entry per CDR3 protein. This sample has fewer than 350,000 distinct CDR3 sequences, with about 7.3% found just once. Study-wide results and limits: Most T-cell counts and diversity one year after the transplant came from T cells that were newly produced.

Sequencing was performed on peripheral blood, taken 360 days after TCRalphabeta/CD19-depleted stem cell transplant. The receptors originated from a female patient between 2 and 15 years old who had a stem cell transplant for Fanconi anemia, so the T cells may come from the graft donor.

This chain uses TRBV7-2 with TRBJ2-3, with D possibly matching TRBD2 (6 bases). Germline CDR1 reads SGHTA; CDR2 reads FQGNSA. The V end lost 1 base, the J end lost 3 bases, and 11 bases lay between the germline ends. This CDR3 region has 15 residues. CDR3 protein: CASSLVAGQTDTQYF. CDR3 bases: TGTGCCAGCAGCTTAGTGGCGGGGCAGACAGATACGCAGTATTTT.

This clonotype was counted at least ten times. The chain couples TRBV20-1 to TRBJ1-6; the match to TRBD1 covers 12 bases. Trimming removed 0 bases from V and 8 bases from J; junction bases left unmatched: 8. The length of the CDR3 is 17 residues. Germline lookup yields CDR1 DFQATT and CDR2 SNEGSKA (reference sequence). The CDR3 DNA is TGCAGTGCTAGAGATCTCGGGACAGGGGGCGCGCATTCACCCCTCCACTTT. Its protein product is CSARDLGTGGAHSPLHF.

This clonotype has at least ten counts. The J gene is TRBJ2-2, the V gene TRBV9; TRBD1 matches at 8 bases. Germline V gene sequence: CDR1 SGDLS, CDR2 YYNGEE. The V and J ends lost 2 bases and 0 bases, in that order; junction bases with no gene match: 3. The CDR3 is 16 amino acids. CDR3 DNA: TGTGCCAGCAGCGTCCAGGGGGCTTCGAACACCGGGGAGCTGTTTTTT. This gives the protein CASSVQGASNTGELFF.

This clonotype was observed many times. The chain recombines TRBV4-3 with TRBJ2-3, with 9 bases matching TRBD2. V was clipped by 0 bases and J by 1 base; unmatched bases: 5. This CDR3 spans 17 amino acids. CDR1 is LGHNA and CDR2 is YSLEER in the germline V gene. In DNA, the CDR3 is TGCGCCAGCAGCCAAGATCTTGCGGGGGGGGGCACAGATACGCAGTATTTT. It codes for CASSQDLAGGGTDTQYF.

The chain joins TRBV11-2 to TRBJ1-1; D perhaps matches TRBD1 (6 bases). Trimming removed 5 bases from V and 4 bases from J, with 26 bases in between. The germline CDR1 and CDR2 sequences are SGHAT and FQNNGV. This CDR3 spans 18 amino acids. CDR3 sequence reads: CASSPFNLDYRDPTEAFF. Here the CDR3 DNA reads TGTGCCAGCAGCCCGTTTAATCTCGACTACAGGGACCCCACTGAAGCTTTCTTT.

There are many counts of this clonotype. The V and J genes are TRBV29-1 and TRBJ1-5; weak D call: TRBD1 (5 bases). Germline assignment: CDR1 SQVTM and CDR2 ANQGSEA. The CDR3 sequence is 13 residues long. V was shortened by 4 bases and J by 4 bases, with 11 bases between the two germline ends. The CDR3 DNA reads TGCAGCGTTGCGGGGCCCCCTAATCAGCCCCAGCATTTT. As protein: CSVAGPPNQPQHF.

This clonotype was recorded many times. CDR3 protein: CASSGRRGYTF. The CDR3 DNA reads as TGTGCCAGCAGTGGAAGGAGGGGCTACACCTTC. The V and J genes are TRBV12-3 or TRBV12-4 and TRBJ1-2; unclear D gene. Trimming pared 5 bases from V and 8 bases from J, leaving 9 bases between. The CDR3 length is 11 residues.

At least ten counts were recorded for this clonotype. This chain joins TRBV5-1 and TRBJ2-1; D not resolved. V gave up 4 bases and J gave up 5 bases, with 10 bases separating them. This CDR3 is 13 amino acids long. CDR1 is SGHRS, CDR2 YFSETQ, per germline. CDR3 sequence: CASSAQLNNEQFF. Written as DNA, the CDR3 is TGCGCCAGCAGCGCGCAGCTCAACAATGAGCAGTTCTTC.